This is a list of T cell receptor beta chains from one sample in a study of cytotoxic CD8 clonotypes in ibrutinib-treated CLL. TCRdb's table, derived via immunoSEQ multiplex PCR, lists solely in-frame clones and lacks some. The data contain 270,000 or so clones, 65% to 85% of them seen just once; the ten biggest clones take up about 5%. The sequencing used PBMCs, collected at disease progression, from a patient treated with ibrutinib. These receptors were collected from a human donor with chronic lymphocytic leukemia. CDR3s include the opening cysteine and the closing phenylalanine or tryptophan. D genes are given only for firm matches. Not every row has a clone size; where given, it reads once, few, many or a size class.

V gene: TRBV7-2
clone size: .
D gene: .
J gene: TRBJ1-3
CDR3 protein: CASSLVDSGNTIYF
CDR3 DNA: TGTGCCAGCAGCTTAGTGGACTCTGGAAACACCATATATTTT

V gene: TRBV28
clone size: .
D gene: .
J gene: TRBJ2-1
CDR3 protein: CATRSQVYNEQFF
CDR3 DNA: TGTGCAACTCGGTCACAGGTCTACAATGAGCAGTTCTTC

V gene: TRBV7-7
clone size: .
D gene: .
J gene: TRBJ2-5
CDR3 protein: CASSRGGQETQYF
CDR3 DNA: TGTGCCAGCAGCCGTGGGGGACAAGAGACCCAGTACTTC

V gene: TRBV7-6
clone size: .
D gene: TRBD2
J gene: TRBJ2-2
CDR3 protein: CASSLASRGRITGELFF
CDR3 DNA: TGTGCCAGCAGCTTAGCTTCTCGCGGGAGAATCACCGGGGAGCTGTTTTTT

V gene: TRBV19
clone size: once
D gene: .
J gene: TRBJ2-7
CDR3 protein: CASSIGQGWYEQYF
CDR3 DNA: TGTGCCAGTAGTATTGGGCAGGGGTGGTACGAGCAGTACTTC

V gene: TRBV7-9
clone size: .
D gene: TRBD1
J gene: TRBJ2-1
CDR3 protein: CASSLTGADYNEQFF
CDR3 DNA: TGTGCCAGCAGCCTTACAGGGGCCGACTACAATGAGCAGTTCTTC

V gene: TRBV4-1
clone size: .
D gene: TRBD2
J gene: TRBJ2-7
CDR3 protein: CASSQAGTSGFDEQYF
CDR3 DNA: TGCGCCAGCAGCCAAGCAGGGACTAGCGGTTTCGACGAGCAGTACTTC

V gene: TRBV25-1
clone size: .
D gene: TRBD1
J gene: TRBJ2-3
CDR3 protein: CASSETGVSTDTQYF
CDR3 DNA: TGTGCCAGCAGTGAGACAGGGGTCAGCACAGATACGCAGTATTTT

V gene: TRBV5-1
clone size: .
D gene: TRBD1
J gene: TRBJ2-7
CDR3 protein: CASSLAQTGGGYYEQYF
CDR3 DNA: TGCGCCAGCAGCTTGGCCCAGACAGGGGGCGGATACTACGAGCAGTACTTC

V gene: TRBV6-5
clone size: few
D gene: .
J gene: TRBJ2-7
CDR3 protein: CASRSTHAAHEQYF
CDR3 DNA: TGTGCCAGCAGGTCTACCCACGCGGCCCACGAGCAGTACTTC

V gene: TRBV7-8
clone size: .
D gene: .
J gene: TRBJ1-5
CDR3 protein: CASKAWGDQPQHF
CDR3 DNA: TGTGCCAGCAAGGCCTGGGGGGATCAGCCCCAGCATTTT

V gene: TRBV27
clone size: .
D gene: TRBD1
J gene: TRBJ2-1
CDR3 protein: CASRGPGQGAGNEQFF
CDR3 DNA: TGTGCCAGCCGGGGCCCGGGACAGGGGGCTGGGAATGAGCAGTTCTTC

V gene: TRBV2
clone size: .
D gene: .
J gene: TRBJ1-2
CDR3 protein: CASSEITSSYGYTF
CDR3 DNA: TGTGCCAGCAGTGAAATAACCAGTTCATATGGCTACACCTTC

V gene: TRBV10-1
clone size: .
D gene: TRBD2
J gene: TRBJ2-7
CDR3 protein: CASSKAGLGYEQYF
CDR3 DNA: TGCGCCAGCAGTAAAGCGGGGCTGGGCTACGAGCAGTACTTC

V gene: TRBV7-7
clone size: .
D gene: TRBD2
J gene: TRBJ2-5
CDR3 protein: CASSRGGEAFQETQYF
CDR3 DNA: TGTGCCAGCAGCCGTGGGGGGGAGGCCTTCCAAGAGACCCAGTACTTC

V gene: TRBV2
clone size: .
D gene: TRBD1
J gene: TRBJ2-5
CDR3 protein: CASSAGGTGLETQYF
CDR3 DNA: TGTGCCAGCAGTGCCGGGGGGACAGGGTTAGAGACCCAGTACTTC

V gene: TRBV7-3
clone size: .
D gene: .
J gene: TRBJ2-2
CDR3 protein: CASSLINTGELFF
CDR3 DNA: TGTGCCAGCAGCTTAATCAACACCGGGGAGCTGTTTTTT

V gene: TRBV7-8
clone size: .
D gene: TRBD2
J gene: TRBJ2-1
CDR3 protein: CASSLVATSGYNEQFF
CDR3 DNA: TGTGCCAGCAGCTTAGTAGCAACTAGCGGATACAATGAGCAGTTCTTC

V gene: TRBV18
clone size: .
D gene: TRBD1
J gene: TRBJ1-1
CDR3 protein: CASSRQGNTEAFF
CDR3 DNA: TGTGCCAGCTCCAGACAGGGGAACACTGAAGCTTTCTTT

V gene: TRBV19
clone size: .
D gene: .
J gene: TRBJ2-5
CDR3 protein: CASSITTLGTQYF
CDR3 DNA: TGTGCCAGTAGTATAACGACACTGGGGACCCAGTACTTC

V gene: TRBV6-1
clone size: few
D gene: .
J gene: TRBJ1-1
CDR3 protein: CASSGSFRVTEAFF
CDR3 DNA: TGTGCCAGCAGTGGGAGCTTCAGGGTCACTGAAGCTTTCTTT

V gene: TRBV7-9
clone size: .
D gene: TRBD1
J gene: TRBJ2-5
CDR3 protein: CASSRGQLQETQYF
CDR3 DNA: TGTGCCAGCAGCCGGGGACAGCTCCAAGAGACCCAGTACTTC

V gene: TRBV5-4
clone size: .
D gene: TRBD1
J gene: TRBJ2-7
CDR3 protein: CASSHGTAYEQYF
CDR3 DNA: TGTGCCAGCAGCCATGGGACAGCCTACGAGCAGTACTTC

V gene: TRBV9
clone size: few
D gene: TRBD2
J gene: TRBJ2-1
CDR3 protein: CASSVDTSGFYNEQFF
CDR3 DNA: TGTGCCAGCAGCGTCGACACTAGCGGGTTTTACAATGAGCAGTTCTTC

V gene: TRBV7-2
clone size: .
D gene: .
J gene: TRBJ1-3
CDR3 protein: CASSTFHRRISGNTIYF
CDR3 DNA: TGTGCCAGCAGCACCTTCCACCGACGGATCTCTGGAAACACCATATATTTT

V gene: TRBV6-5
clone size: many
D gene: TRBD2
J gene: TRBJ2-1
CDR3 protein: CATEGLADEQFF
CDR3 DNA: TGTGCCACCGAGGGACTAGCCGATGAGCAGTTCTTC